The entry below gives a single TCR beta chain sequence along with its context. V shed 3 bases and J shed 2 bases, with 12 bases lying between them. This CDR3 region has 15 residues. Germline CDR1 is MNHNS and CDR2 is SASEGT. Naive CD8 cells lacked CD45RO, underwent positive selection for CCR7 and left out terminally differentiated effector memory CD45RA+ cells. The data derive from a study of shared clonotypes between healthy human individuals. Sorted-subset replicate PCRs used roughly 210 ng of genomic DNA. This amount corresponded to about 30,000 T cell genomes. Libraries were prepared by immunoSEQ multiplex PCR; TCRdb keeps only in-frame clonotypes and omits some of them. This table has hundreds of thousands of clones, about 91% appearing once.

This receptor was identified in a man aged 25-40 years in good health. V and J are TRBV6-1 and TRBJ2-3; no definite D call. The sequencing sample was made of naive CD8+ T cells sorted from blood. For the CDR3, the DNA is TGTGCCAGCAGTGACCGCGTCCGATACACAGATACGCAGTATTTT. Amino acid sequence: CASSDRVRYTDTQYF.